Each of the 7 T cell receptor beta chains below was sequenced from the same sample in a study. TCRdb fed the RT-PCR reads into MiXCR, producing one record per CDR3 protein. The data show about 700,000 distinct CDR3 sequences, 11% to 15% seen once. Sequencing was carried out using memory CD4+ T cells from blood. The receptors derive from a female donor in good health, serving as a healthy control.

This clonotype has just a few counts. The CDR3 region has the DNA TGTGCCAACCTCGACGAGCAGTACTTC. This sequence encodes CANLDEQYF. The chain carries TRBV7-7 and TRBJ2-7, with D uncertain. V lost 10 bases and J 5 bases, leaving 6 bases between the germline ends. CDR3 length: 9 residues. CDR1 SSHAT and CDR2 FNYEAQ come from the germline V gene (reference sequence).

This clonotype was observed a handful of times. V is TRBV20-1 and J is TRBJ2-2; a possible D gene is TRBD2 (5 bases). Trimming shortened V by 0 bases and J by 8 bases, and 10 bases separated the two germline ends. The CDR3 length is 13 residues. The V gene's germline CDR1 is DFQATT and CDR2 SNEGSKA (reference sequence). The CDR3 protein is CSARDPRVGELFF. Written as DNA, the CDR3 is TGCAGTGCTAGAGACCCGAGGGTTGGGGAGCTGTTTTTT.

There are a few counts of this clonotype. The chain couples TRBV6-5 to TRBJ2-7; 8 positions agree with TRBD2. Trimming removed 4 bases from V and 6 bases from J; junction bases left unmatched: 5. This CDR3 is built from 13 residues. Germline values: CDR1 MNHEY, CDR2 SVGAGI. The CDR3 nucleotides read TGTGCCAGCAGTTTTAGCGGGATGCGCGAGCAGTACTTC. Translation gives CASSFSGMREQYF.

This clonotype was observed a handful of times. CDR3 in amino acids: CASSPLARGFGNQPQHF. Written as DNA, the CDR3 is TGTGCCAGCAGCCCCCTCGCGAGAGGTTTCGGCAATCAGCCCCAGCATTTT. The chain combines TRBV7-2 with TRBJ1-5; D gene uncertain. Trimming shortened V by 5 bases and J by 2 bases, and 19 bases separated the two germline ends. CDR3 length: 17 amino acids. Germline values: CDR1 SGHTA, CDR2 FQGNSA.

V is TRBV3-1 and J is TRBJ2-7; 8 nucleotides match TRBD2. CDR3 length: 14 residues. Germline trimming cut 1 base from V and 4 bases from J; bases unmatched to any gene: 3. Germline V gives CDR1 LGHDT, CDR2 YNNKEL (reference sequence). The CDR3 DNA is TGTGCCAGCAGCCAAGCGAGACTAGCGTACGAGCAGTACTTC. Protein sequence: CASSQARLAYEQYF.

This clonotype has just a few counts. J is TRBJ1-3 and V is TRBV7-2; D may be TRBD1 (6 bases). This CDR3 region has 14 residues. Germline-derived CDR1 and CDR2 are SGHTA and FQGNSA. V lost 3 bases to trimming and J lost 4 bases, with 10 bases between them. The DNA for the CDR3 is TGTGCCAGCAGCTTTGGTGGGGGCGGAAACACCATATATTTT. This gives the protein CASSFGGGGNTIYF.

V gene TRBV7-2 combines with J gene TRBJ2-5; 14 nucleotides align to TRBD2. From germline, CDR1 is SGHTA and CDR2 FQGNSA. Trimming took 5 bases from V and 6 from J; bases not matched to a gene: 8. The CDR3 sequence is 16 residues long. The DNA for the CDR3 is TGTGCCAGCAGCACGGGACTAGCGGGAGCGGGAAAGACCCAGTACTTC. Protein: CASSTGLAGAGKTQYF.